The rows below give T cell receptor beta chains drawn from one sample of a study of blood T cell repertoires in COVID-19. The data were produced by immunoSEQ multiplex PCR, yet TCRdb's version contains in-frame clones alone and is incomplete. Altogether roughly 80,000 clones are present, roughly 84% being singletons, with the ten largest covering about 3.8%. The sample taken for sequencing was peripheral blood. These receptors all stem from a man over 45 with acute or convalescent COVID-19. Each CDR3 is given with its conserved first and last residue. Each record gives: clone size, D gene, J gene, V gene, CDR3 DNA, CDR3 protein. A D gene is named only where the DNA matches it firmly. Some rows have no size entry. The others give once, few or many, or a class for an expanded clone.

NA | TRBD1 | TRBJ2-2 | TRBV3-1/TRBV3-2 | TGTGCCAGCAGCCCCCCAGGACAGGGATTAACCGGGGAGCTGTTTTTT | CASSPPGQGLTGELFF
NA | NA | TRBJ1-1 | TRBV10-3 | TGTGCCATCAGTGAGTCGAACACCCACACTGAAGCTTTCTTT | CAISESNTHTEAFF
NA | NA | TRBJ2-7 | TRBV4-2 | TGTGCCAGCAGCCAAGACTTGGGAGGGGGCTACGAGCAGTACTTC | CASSQDLGGGYEQYF
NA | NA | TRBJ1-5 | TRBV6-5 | TGTGCCAGCGGTTCCCCCCGGGGGGGCAATCAGCCCCAGCATTTT | CASGSPRGGNQPQHF
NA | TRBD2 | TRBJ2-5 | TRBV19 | TGTGCCAGTAGTCCACGACTAGCGGGGGGGCTGGAGACCCAGTACTTC | CASSPRLAGGLETQYF
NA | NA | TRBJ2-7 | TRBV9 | TGTGCCAGCAGCGTCGGTCTATTATCCTACGAGCAGTACTTC | CASSVGLLSYEQYF
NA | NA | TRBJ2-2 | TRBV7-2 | TGTGCCAGCAGCCCCCTCACGAGCACCGGGGAGCTGTTTTTT | CASSPLTSTGELFF
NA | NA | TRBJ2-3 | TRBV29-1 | TGCATGTCTGGCTCCCCGGATACGCAGTATTTT | CMSGSPDTQYF
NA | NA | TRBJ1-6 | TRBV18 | TGTGCCAGCTCACCACCGGGGGGTAATAATTCACCCCTCCACTTT | CASSPPGGNNSPLHF
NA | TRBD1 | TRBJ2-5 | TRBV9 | TGTGCCAGCAGCGTAGTGGGGACAGGGGGCGCGGAGACCCAGTACTTC | CASSVVGTGGAETQYF
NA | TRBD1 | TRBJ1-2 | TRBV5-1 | TGCGCCAGCGCCTCGACAGGGGTAGATTGGTACACCTTC | CASASTGVDWYTF
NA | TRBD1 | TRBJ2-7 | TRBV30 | TGTGCCTGGAGTGTACTCGGGACAGTCCCCTACGAGCAGTACTTC | CAWSVLGTVPYEQYF
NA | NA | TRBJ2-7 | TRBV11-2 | TGTGCCAGCAGCTTAATTTCACGGGGGAGCGAGCAGTACTTC | CASSLISRGSEQYF
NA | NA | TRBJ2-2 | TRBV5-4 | TGTGCCAGCAGCACCCAGGGATTCGGTGGGGAGCTGTTTTTT | CASSTQGFGGELFF
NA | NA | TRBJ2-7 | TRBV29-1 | TGCAGCGCGACGACAGACTACGAGCAGTACTTC | CSATTDYEQYF
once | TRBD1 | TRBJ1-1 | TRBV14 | TGTGCCAGCAGCCAAAGGACAGGTGAAGCTTTCTTT | CASSQRTGEAFF
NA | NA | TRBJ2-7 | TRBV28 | TGTGCCAGCAGCCCCCAGGGGAGGGGAACATACGAGCAGTACTTC | CASSPQGRGTYEQYF
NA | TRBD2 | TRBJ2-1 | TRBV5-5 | TGTGCCAGCAGCTTCCTGGGACTAGCCTACAATGAGCAGTTCTTC | CASSFLGLAYNEQFF
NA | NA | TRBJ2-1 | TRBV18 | TGTGCCAGCTCACCAGGGACATTAGTCTACAATGAGCAGTTCTTC | CASSPGTLVYNEQFF
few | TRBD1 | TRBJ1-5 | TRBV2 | TGTGCCAGCAAGGGACAGGGTCGCGATCAGCCCCAGCATTTT | CASKGQGRDQPQHF
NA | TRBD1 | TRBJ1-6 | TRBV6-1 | TGTGCCAGCAGTGAAGGGGTGACAGGGGACGGTTCACCCCTCCACTTT | CASSEGVTGDGSPLHF
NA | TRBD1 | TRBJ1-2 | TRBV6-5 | TGTGCCAGCAGCCTCAGGGACGAGGGGGCCTATGGCTACACCTTC | CASSLRDEGAYGYTF
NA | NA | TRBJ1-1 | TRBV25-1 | TGTGCCAGCAGTGGATGGGTGACAGTGAACACTGAAGCTTTCTTT | CASSGWVTVNTEAFF
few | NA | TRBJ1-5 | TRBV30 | TGTGCCTGTGCCGGGTTCGGAGATCAGCCCCAGCATTTT | CACAGFGDQPQHF
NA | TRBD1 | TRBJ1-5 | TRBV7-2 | TGTGCCAGCAGCCGCTGGACAGGAAGCAATCAGCCCCAGCATTTT | CASSRWTGSNQPQHF
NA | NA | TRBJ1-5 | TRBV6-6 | TGTGCCAGCACCCAACCGGGGGGGCATCAGCCCCAGCATTTT | CASTQPGGHQPQHF
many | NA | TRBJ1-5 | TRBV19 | TGTGCCAGTAGTATAGTCGAGGTGAATAGCAATCAGCCCCAGCATTTT | CASSIVEVNSNQPQHF
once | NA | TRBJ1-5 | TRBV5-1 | TGCGCCAGCAGCTTGGCCACGGGTCAGCCCCAGCATTTT | CASSLATGQPQHF
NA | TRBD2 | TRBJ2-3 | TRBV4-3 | TGCGCCAGCAGCCAAGATCCCCCCCCCTCCGGACTAGCGGGGGGGACAGATACGCAGTATTTT | CASSQDPPPSGLAGGTDTQYF
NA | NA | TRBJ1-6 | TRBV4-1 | TGCGCCAGCAGCCAAGCACAGGGTAATTCACCCCTCCACTTT | CASSQAQGNSPLHF
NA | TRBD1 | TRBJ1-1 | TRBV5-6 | TGTGCCAGCAGTTTATTTACAGGGGGCGCGGGGGAAGCTTTCTTT | CASSLFTGGAGEAFF
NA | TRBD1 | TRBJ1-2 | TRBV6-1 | TGTGCCAGCAGTGAACTGGTAGGACAGGCCGATCGTAGGCGCTATGGCTACACCTTC | CASSELVGQADRRRYGYTF
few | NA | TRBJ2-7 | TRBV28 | TGTGCCAGCGGAGGGGGGGACCGGTCCTACGAGCAGTACTTC | CASGGGDRSYEQYF
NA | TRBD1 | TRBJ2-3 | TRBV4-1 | TGCGCCAGCAGCCAAGGAGACAGGGAAACAGATACGCAGTATTTT | CASSQGDRETDTQYF
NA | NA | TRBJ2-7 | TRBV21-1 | TGTGCCAGCAGTGACAGCGGGGAGGGAGCTTGCGTCTACGAGCAGTACTTC | CASSDSGEGACVYEQYF
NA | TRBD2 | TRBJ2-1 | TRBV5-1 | TGCGCCAGCAGCTTGTGGGGTAGCGGGAGTGTGACCTACTACAATGAGCAGTTCTTC | CASSLWGSGSVTYYNEQFF
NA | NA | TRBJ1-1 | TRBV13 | TGTGCCAGCAGCTTACAGGAGAACACTGAAGCTTTCTTT | CASSLQENTEAFF
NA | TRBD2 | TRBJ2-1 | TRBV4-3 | TGCGCCAGCAGCCGGGACCTAGCGGGAAGAGACTATGAGCAGTTCTTC | CASSRDLAGRDYEQFF
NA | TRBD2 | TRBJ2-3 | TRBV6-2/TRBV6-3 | TGTGCCAGCAGTTATACCTACGGGACTAGCGGGGGAACTCAGATAGAGACGCAGTATTTT | CASSYTYGTSGGTQIETQYF
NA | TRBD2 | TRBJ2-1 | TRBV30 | TGTGCCTGTGACTCTAGCGGCTACAATGAGCAGTTCTTC | CACDSSGYNEQFF
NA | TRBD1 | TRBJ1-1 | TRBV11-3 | TGTGCCAGCAGCTATGGACAGGCGAACACTGAAGCTTTCTTT | CASSYGQANTEAFF
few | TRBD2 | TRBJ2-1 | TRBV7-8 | TGTGCCAGCAGGAAGACTAGCGGGGGGATCAATGAGCAGTTCTTC | CASRKTSGGINEQFF
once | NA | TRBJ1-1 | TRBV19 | TGTGCCAGTAGTATAGGGAGAGGTCAGTTGATGAACACTGAAGCTTTCTTT | CASSIGRGQLMNTEAFF
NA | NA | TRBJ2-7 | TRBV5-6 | TGTGCCAGCAGCTTGGCCGGAGGGGTCCTATACTTC | CASSLAGGVLYF
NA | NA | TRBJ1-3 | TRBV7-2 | TGTGCCAGCAGCCGTACCGGGACACTCTCTGGAAACACCATATATTTT | CASSRTGTLSGNTIYF
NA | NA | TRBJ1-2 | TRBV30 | TGTGCCTGGAGTTGGGGCCATGGCTACACCTTC | CAWSWGHGYTF
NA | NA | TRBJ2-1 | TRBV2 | TGTGCCAGCAGGGCTGAAGGCGGGCTGTACGATGAGCAGTTCTTC | CASRAEGGLYDEQFF
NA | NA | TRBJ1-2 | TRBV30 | TGTGCCTGGAGTGTTAGGTTCGGGGAAAACTATGGCTACACCTTC | CAWSVRFGENYGYTF
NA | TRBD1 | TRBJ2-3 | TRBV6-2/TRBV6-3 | TGTGCCAGCAGTGGGCGGAGGCACAGGGGTTTTAGCACAGATACGCAGTATTTT | CASSGRRHRGFSTDTQYF
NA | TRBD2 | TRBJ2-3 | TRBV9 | TGTGCCAGCAGCGTAGGGGCTAGCGGGGGGGCATGGAGCACAGATACGCAGTATTTT | CASSVGASGGAWSTDTQYF
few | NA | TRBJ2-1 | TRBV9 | TGTGCCAGCAGCGCGCAGGGGAGTGAGCAGTTCTTC | CASSAQGSEQFF
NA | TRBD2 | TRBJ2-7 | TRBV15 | TGTGCCACGCGGAGGAGCGGGGGGTTCTCGTGGGAGCAGTACTTC | CATRRSGGFSWEQYF
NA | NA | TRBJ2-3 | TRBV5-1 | TGCGCCAGCAGCTTGGCGGGGGAAGATACGCAGTATTTT | CASSLAGEDTQYF